At least ten counts were recorded for the clone carrying this T cell receptor beta chain. This specimen belongs to a study of CD8 T cells in ankylosing spondylitis. TCRdb ran MiXCR on the 5' RACE reads and lists one entry per CDR3 protein. The table includes about 240,000 distinct CDR3 sequences, around 9.2% detected once. CDR1 and CDR2 (germline): WSHSY, SAAADI. J gave up 1 base and V 1 base, and 14 bases lay outside the gene matches. The CDR3 sequence is 19 residues long. The sequence derives from a male donor with ankylosing spondylitis or in good health (not recorded which). The sample consisted of blood, either unsorted or a sorted T cell fraction (not recorded which). V gene TRBV10-2 combines with J gene TRBJ2-3; 7 bases align to TRBD2. CDR3 in amino acids: CASSELKLQTSRRTDTQYF. In nucleotides, the CDR3 is TGCGCCAGCAGTGAGTTAAAACTCCAGACTAGCCGGCGCACAGATACGCAGTATTTT.